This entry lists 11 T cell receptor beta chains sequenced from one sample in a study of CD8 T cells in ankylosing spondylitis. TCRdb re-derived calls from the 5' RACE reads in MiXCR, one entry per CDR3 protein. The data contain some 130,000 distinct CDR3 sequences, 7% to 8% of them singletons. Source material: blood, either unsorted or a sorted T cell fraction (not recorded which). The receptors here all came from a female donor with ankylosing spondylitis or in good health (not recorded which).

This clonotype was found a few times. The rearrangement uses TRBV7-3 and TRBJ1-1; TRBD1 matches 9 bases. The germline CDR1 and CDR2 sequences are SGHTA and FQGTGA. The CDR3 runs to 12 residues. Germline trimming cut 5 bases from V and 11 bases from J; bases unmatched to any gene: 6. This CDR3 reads CASSTDRGVAFF. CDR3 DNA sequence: TGTGCCAGCAGCACTGACAGGGGGGTTGCTTTCTTT.

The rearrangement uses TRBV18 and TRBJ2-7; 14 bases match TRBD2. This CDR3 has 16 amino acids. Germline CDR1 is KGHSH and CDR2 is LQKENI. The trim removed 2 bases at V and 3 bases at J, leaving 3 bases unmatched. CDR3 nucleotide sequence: TGTGCCAGCTCACCAAAAGGACTAGCGGGGGGCTACGAGCAGTACTTC. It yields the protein CASSPKGLAGGYEQYF.

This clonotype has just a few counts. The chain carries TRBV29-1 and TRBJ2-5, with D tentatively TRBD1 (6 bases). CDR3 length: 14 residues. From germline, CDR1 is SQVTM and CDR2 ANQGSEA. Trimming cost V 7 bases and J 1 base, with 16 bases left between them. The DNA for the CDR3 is TGCAGCGCCGGCGGGTCGACAGGCCAAGAGACCCAGTACTTC. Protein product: CSAGGSTGQETQYF.

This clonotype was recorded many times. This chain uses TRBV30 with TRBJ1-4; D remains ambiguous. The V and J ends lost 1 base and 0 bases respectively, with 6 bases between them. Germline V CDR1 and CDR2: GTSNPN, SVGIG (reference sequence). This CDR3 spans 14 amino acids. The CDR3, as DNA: TGTGCCTGGAGTGCGGGAACAACTAATGAAAAACTGTTTTTT. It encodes CAWSAGTTNEKLFF. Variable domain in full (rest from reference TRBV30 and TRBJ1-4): SQTIHQWPATLVQPVGSPLSLECTVEGTSNPNLYWYRQAAGRGLQLLFYSVGIGQISSEVPQNLSASRPQDRQFILSSKKLLLSDSGFYLCAWSAGTTNEKLFFGSGTQLSVL.

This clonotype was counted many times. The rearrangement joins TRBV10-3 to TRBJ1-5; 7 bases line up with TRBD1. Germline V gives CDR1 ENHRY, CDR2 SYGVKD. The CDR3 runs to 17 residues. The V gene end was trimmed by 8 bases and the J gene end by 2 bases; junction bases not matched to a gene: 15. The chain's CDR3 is CAIRQGPSPVGNQPQHF. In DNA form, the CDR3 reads TGTGCCATCCGACAGGGACCTTCACCGGTGGGCAATCAGCCCCAGCATTTT.

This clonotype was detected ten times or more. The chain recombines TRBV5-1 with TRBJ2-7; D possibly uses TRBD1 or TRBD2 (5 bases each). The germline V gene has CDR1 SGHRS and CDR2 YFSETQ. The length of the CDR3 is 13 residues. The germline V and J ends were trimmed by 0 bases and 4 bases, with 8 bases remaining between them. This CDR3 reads CASSLGGIYEQYF. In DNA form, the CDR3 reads TGCGCCAGCAGCTTGGGGGGGATTTACGAGCAGTACTTC.

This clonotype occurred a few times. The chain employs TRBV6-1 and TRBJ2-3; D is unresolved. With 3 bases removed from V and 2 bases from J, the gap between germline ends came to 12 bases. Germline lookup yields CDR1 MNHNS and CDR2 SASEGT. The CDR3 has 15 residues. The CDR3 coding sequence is TGTGCCAGCAGTGAGATTGGGCATTCCACAGATACGCAGTATTTT. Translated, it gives CASSEIGHSTDTQYF.

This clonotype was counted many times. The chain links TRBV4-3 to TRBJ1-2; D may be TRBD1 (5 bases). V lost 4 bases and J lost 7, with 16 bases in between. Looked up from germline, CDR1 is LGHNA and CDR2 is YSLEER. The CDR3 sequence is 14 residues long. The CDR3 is CASSLGQGRGGYTF. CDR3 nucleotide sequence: TGCGCCAGCAGCCTCGGCCAGGGTCGGGGTGGCTACACCTTC.

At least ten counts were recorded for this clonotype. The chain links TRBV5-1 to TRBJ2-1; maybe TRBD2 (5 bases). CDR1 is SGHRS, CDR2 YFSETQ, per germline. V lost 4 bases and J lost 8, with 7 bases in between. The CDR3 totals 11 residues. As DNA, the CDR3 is TGCGCCAGCAGCAAGAGGGATGAGCAGTTCTTC. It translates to CASSKRDEQFF.

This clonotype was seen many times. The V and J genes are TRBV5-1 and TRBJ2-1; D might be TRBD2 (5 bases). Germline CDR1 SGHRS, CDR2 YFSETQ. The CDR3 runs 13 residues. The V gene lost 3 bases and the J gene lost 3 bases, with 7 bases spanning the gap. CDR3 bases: TGCGCCAGCAGCTATACTAGCTACAATGAGCAGTTCTTC. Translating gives CASSYTSYNEQFF.

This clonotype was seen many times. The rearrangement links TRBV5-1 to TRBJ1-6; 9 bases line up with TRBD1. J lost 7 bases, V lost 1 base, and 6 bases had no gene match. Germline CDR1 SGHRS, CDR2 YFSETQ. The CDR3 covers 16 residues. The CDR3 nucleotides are TGCGCCAGCAGCTTGCTACAGGGGGCTACCAATTCACCCCTCCACTTT. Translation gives CASSLLQGATNSPLHF.